Listed below are T cell receptor beta chains from one sample, sequenced in a study of OX40 agonist ivuxolimab in advanced cancers. The method was immunoSEQ multiplex PCR; TCRdb's version includes in-frame clones alone and lacks a portion of them. This sample yields tens of thousands of clones, of which about 90% are seen a single time; 6% belongs to the top ten. The sequencing here drew on CD4+ or CD8+ T cells sorted from blood, taken in a trial of the OX40 agonist ivuxolimab. The receptors were gathered from an adult with an advanced solid tumor such as melanoma, head and neck, liver or kidney cancer. CDR3s include the opening cysteine and the closing phenylalanine or tryptophan. A D gene is named only where the DNA matches it firmly. Expanded clones are given a class, and other clones once, few, many or no size at all.

TRBV6-6,TRBJ2-7,TRBD2,once,TGTGCCAGCACTTCTACTAGCGGCGCCTACGAGCAGTACTTC,CASTSTSGAYEQYF
TRBV18,TRBJ1-1,.,.,TGTGCCAGCTCACCACCGAGCAGGGCGTTATGGAACACTGAAGCTTTCTTT,CASSPPSRALWNTEAFF
TRBV7-8,TRBJ2-7,.,.,TGTGCCAGCACCCGAGGGGGAACAATAACCTACGAGCAGTACTTC,CASTRGGTITYEQYF
TRBV28,TRBJ2-3,.,.,TGTGCCAGCAGTTCGGTAGCAGATACGCAGTATTTT,CASSSVADTQYF
TRBV15,TRBJ1-5,.,.,TGTGCCACCAGCAGAGAACAGGGTAGCAATCAGCCCCAGCATTTT,CATSREQGSNQPQHF
TRBV5-1,TRBJ2-5,TRBD2,once,TGCGCCAGCAGCCCTCGGACTAGCGGGAGGGCATCTCGAGAGACCCAGTACTTC,CASSPRTSGRASRETQYF
TRBV7-9,TRBJ2-3,.,.,TGTGCCAGCACCCCGGGGGCCGGCACAGATACGCAGTATTTT,CASTPGAGTDTQYF
TRBV25-1,TRBJ2-1,.,.,TGTGCCAGCAGTGAATATATACACAGGTCGAGCTCCTACAATGAGCAGTTCTTC,CASSEYIHRSSSYNEQFF
TRBV9,TRBJ2-5,TRBD2,.,TGTGCCAGCAGCGCGGTATTAGCGGGAGAGATCCAAGAGACCCAGTACTTC,CASSAVLAGEIQETQYF
TRBV10-1,TRBJ2-2,TRBD2,.,TGCGCCAGCAAGGCTAGCGGCCGTAAGCTGTTTTTT,CASKASGRKLFF
TRBV28,TRBJ2-7,TRBD1,.,TGTGCCAGCAGACCCGGACAGGGTGCCTACGAGCAGTACTTC,CASRPGQGAYEQYF
TRBV9,TRBJ2-2,.,.,TGTGCCAGCAGCAAAACACCGAACACCGGGGAGCTGTTTTTT,CASSKTPNTGELFF
TRBV5-1,TRBJ2-7,TRBD2,.,TGCGCCAGCAGCTTGATGGCTAGCGGGAGCTACGAGCAGTACTTC,CASSLMASGSYEQYF
TRBV12-5,TRBJ1-3,.,.,TGTGCTAGTGGTTTGTGGAAGTTGGGACACATGGGCTCTGGAAACACCATATATTTT,CASGLWKLGHMGSGNTIYF
TRBV28,TRBJ1-1,.,.,TGTGCCAGCGGTGGGTTCATGAACACTGAAGCTTTCTTT,CASGGFMNTEAFF
TRBV4-2,TRBJ1-3,TRBD1,.,TGTGCCAGCAGCCCGGGACAGGGGCTTGGCACCATATATTTT,CASSPGQGLGTIYF
TRBV6-6,TRBJ2-7,.,.,TGTGCCAGCACTTGGAGTCGGGCCTACGAGCAGTACTTC,CASTWSRAYEQYF